A selection of T cell receptor beta chains follows, all from one sample in a study of T cells in Graves' hyperthyroidism and ophthalmopathy. MiXCR, applied by TCRdb to the multiplex PCR reads, yields one record per CDR3 protein. Of about 420,000 distinct CDR3 sequences listed, more than 15% were seen once; the top ten hold over 12%. Sequenced input: blood. Receptors were obtained from a woman under 30 with Graves' hyperthyroidism. Both conserved end residues are part of each CDR3. The order of the fields is V gene, clone size, D gene, J gene, CDR3 DNA, CDR3 protein. D genes are given only for firm matches. A clone size is listed for some rows: how often the clone was seen (once, few, many), or a class if it is expanded.

TRBV18	many	TRBD1	TRBJ1-4	TGTGCCAGCTCACTGGAGACAGGGGGCCGCGAAAAACTGTTTTTT	CASSLETGGREKLFF
TRBV7-8	many	TRBD1	TRBJ2-7	TGTGCCAGCAGAACCCATCCGGACAGGGGGCCCTACGAGCAGTACTTC	CASRTHPDRGPYEQYF
TRBV24-1	NA	TRBD1	TRBJ2-1	TGTGCCACCAGTGATACTGACAGGGACGATGAGCAGTTCTTC	CATSDTDRDDEQFF
TRBV12-3/TRBV12-4	NA	NA	TRBJ2-5	TGTGCCAGCAGTTTTACCCTCACAGCGGGAGCAGGGGGGGCGACCCAGTACTTC	CASSFTLTAGAGGATQYF
TRBV28	many	NA	TRBJ2-3	TGTGCCAGCAGGCCACGACTGGATACGCAGTATTTT	CASRPRLDTQYF
TRBV24-1	NA	NA	TRBJ2-7	TGTGCCACCAGTGACGTCAGCCACGAGCAGTACTTC	CATSDVSHEQYF
TRBV7-3	NA	TRBD2	TRBJ2-3	TGTGCCAGCAGCCCACGGCCGGGACTAGGGGCAGATACGCAGTATTTT	CASSPRPGLGADTQYF
TRBV5-1	NA	TRBD2	TRBJ2-5	TGCGCCAGCAGCTCTGGACTAGCGGGTCTCCAAGAGACCCAGTACTTC	CASSSGLAGLQETQYF
TRBV20-1	many	NA	TRBJ2-7	TGCAGTGCTTCCATCGGGGGTGACGAGCAGTACTTC	CSASIGGDEQYF
TRBV6-1	NA	TRBD1	TRBJ2-1	TGTGCCTGCTCCAGGGGGACCTACAATGAGCAGTTCTTC	CACSRGTYNEQFF
TRBV5-1	NA	NA	TRBJ2-1	TGCGCCAGCAGCTTGGGAACAGCCCCCTCCTACAATGAGCAGTTCTTC	CASSLGTAPSYNEQFF